The clone carrying this T cell receptor beta chain was seen only once. What it recognizes is unknown. The record originates from a study of naive and memory T cell subsets. Study conclusions and caveats: From naive to CM, EM and EMRA, diversity decreased and Gini increased.

Germline V gene lookup returns CDR1 LGHDT and CDR2 YNNKEL (reference sequence). J lost 5 bases, V lost 3 bases, and 12 bases had no gene match. The CDR3 extends over 16 amino acids. Both TRBC1 and TRBC2 were covered by a beta constant-region primer of two equimolar oligonucleotides. Nested alpha and beta constant-region primers with the SP2 primer drove four PCR rounds on ligated cDNA. TCRdb re-analysed the UMI-ligation and nested PCR reads in MiXCR, keeping a single row per CDR3 protein. The data contain around 29,000 distinct CDR3 sequences, approximately 11% of them seen just once; the ten biggest clones take up approximately 17%. Cells stained for CD3, CD4, CD8, CD45RA, CD27 and viability were sorted into four CD45RA/CD27 subsets. CD45RA-CD27- cells were effector memory; CD45RA+CD27- cells were EMRA.

The specimen sequenced was effector memory CD4+ T cells from blood. Subset defined: effector memory, CD45RA- CD27-. The sequence was collected from a human donor in good health. This chain uses TRBV3-1 with TRBJ2-7, with 8 bases matching TRBD1. DNA of the CDR3: TGTGCCAGCAGCCAGCCGAAGAGGACAGGGTGTGACGAGCAGTACTTC. Its translation: CASSQPKRTGCDEQYF.